This T cell receptor beta chain was obtained from a study of identical twins. There are 10 residues in the CDR3. V was cut by 3 bases and J by 5 bases, with 4 bases left in between. Germline assignment: CDR1 DFQATT and CDR2 SNEGSKA (reference sequence). A single record per CDR3 protein comes from TCRdb applying MiXCR to the 5' RACE reads. The table includes roughly 1.6 million distinct CDR3 sequences, 32% detected once. V is TRBV20-1 and J is TRBJ1-1; D call uncertain. The sequenced sample was cord blood. The receptor's source is a newborn girl in good health. CDR3: CSARATEAFF. DNA for the CDR3: TGCAGTGCTAGGGCGACTGAAGCTTTCTTT.